This record concerns one TCR beta chain sequence. The PCR made use of 60 Vbeta and 13 Jbeta primers. Data came from immunoSEQ multiplex PCR; TCRdb stores just in-frame clones and leaves some out. The sample yields 150,000 or so clones, 73% seen once. These data come from a study of cytomegalovirus exposure and HLA in healthy donors. Across the whole study: Previous work identified roughly 110 million unique TCR beta sequences from about 179 million T cells.

CDR3 length: 14 amino acids. Germline assignment: CDR1 MGHDK and CDR2 SYGVNS. Germline trimming cut 8 bases from V and 5 bases from J; bases unmatched to any gene: 10. Input material: PBMCs. J is TRBJ1-2 and V is TRBV25-1, with 8 bases matching TRBD1. The TCR comes from a woman aged 18-29 years in good health and CMV-seronegative. The CDR3, as DNA: TGTGCCAGCGGTAGGGGGACAGGACTTTATGGCTACACCTTC. It is translated as CASGRGTGLYGYTF.